These 12 T cell receptor beta chains came from one sample sequenced in a study of regulatory T cells in long-lasting Graves disease. Sequencing libraries for TCR beta were prepared with iRepertoire HTBI primers and Arm-PCR of CDR3 regions. TCRdb ran MiXCR on the multiplex PCR reads and lists one entry per CDR3 protein. The sample gives some 250,000 distinct CDR3 sequences, around a sixth of which show up once; around 15% is in the top ten. Time point here: newly diagnosed GD, antithyroid drugs for less than 3 months. PBMC RNA was the source of the TCR library. The same data also contributed to another study, on T cells in Graves' hyperthyroidism and ophthalmopathy.

The sample in question was peripheral blood mononuclear cells (PBMCs), obtained at new diagnosis, from a patient treated with antithyroid drugs. Every receptor here comes from a young woman with Graves disease.

This clonotype was seen repeatedly, ten times or more. V is TRBV18 and J is TRBJ1-3; D is undetermined. The CDR3 spans 14 residues. V was clipped by 2 bases and J by 4 bases, with 9 bases between them. Germline V lookup: CDR1 KGHSH, CDR2 LQKENI. The CDR3 DNA sequence: TGTGCCAGCTCACCAGGTCAATCCGGAAACACCATATATTTT. Its translation is CASSPGQSGNTIYF.

This clonotype came up many times. V usage is TRBV5-1 and J usage is TRBJ2-7; TRBD1 might be the D (6 bases). The CDR3 sequence is 13 residues long. The germline V and J ends were trimmed by 4 bases and 1 base, with 9 bases remaining between them. The germline V gene has CDR1 SGHRS and CDR2 YFSETQ. The CDR3 DNA follows: TGCGCCAGCAGCGAGGACAGTTCCTACGAGCAGTACTTC. Protein sequence: CASSEDSSYEQYF.

This clonotype was recorded at least ten times. The chain couples TRBV13 to TRBJ2-3; D might be TRBD2 (7 bases). The germline gives CDR1 PRHDT, CDR2 FYEKMQ (reference sequence). The length of the CDR3 is 16 residues. V lost 0 bases to trimming and J lost 2 bases, with 12 bases between them. The CDR3 here is CASSLGGGRSTDTQYF. The DNA of the CDR3 is TGTGCCAGCAGCTTAGGCGGGGGGCGCTCCACAGATACGCAGTATTTT.

This clonotype was seen ten or more times. The chain carries TRBV7-2 and TRBJ1-2; perhaps TRBD1 as D (6 bases). CDR3 length equals 15 residues. V was trimmed by 1 base and J by 3 bases, leaving 12 bases between them. Per the germline V gene, CDR1 is SGHTA and CDR2 is FQGNSA. CDR3 residues: CASSLVPGADYGYTF. CDR3 coding DNA: TGTGCCAGCAGCTTAGTCCCAGGGGCGGACTATGGCTACACCTTC.

This clonotype was picked up many times. The chain links TRBV4-1 to TRBJ1-2, with D uncertain. The CDR3 is made up of 14 amino acids. V was shortened by 2 bases and J by 4 bases, with 11 bases between the two germline ends. Germline CDR1 and CDR2: MGHRA and YSYEKL. The CDR3, as DNA: TGCGCCAGCAGCCAACCAGCCGACGGCTATGGCTACACCTTC. Its translation: CASSQPADGYGYTF.

In this sample, this clonotype turned up many times. J is TRBJ1-2 and V is TRBV7-9, with D possibly TRBD1 on 6 matching bases. Looked up from germline, CDR1 is SEHNR and CDR2 is FQNEAQ (reference sequence). Trimming took off 4 bases at V and 4 bases at J, with 22 bases between the two ends. CDR3 length equals 17 residues. CDR3 sequence: CASSSHWGGGAPYGYTF. DNA of the CDR3: TGTGCCAGCAGCTCCCATTGGGGGGGGGGCGCACCCTATGGCTACACCTTC.

This clonotype was seen at least ten times. The rearrangement uses TRBV2 and TRBJ1-5; TRBD1 is a possible D gene (6 bases). CDR1 is SNHLY and CDR2 is FYNNEI in the germline V gene. V was clipped by 4 bases and J by 7 bases, with 14 bases between them. The CDR3 extends over 14 amino acids. CDR3 nucleotides: TGTGCCAGCAGTGTTCAGGGGAGAGGCCAGCCCCAGCATTTT. It specifies CASSVQGRGQPQHF.

Details on this clonotype: A far larger clone is only one base removed, so a read error is likely. The CDR3 sequence: CASSPQSSYEQFF. The CDR3 DNA follows: TGTGCCAGCTCACCACAAAGCTCCTACGAGCAGTTCTTC. V and J are TRBV18 and TRBJ2-1; the D is unclear. V lost 1 base, J lost 10 bases, and 11 bases lay in between. Germline CDR1 KGHSH, CDR2 LQKENI. The CDR3 contains 13 residues.

This clonotype occurred many times. The chain recombines TRBV3-1 with TRBJ2-3; no clear D gene. The CDR3 consists of 11 residues. Per germline, CDR1 LGHDT and CDR2 YNNKEL (reference sequence). Between the trimmed V and J ends, which lost 1 base and 8 bases, there was a span of 4 bases. CDR3 region: CASSQGGTQYF. In nucleotides, the CDR3 is TGTGCCAGCAGCCAAGGTGGTACGCAGTATTTT.

The sample holds a few counts of this clonotype. This chain uses TRBV29-1 with TRBJ1-2; D is perhaps TRBD1 (5 bases). Trimming cost V 3 bases and J 6 bases, with 11 bases left between them. This CDR3 region has 12 residues. The germline V gene has CDR1 SQVTM and CDR2 ANQGSEA. The CDR3 spells CSVEGGKNGYTF. DNA for the CDR3: TGCAGCGTTGAGGGGGGGAAGAATGGCTACACCTTC.

In this sample, this clonotype turned up many times. The rearrangement joins TRBV6-2 or TRBV6-3 to TRBJ2-5, with D tentatively TRBD1 (5 bases). Germline V gene data show CDR1 as MNHEY and CDR2 as SVGEGT. The CDR3 loop spans 14 amino acids. V was pared by 5 bases and J by 0 bases, with 10 bases between. This CDR3 reads CASSPWTNQETQYF. The CDR3 nucleotides read TGTGCCAGCAGTCCCTGGACAAACCAAGAGACCCAGTACTTC.

This clonotype has at least ten counts. The rearrangement joins TRBV7-9 to TRBJ2-1, with 7 bases aligning to TRBD1. Germline CDR1 reads SEHNR; CDR2 reads FQNEAQ (reference sequence). V trimming: 5 bases; J trimming: 9 bases; junction bases outside the gene matches: 7. This CDR3 comprises 13 residues. CDR3 nucleotide sequence: TGTGCCAGCAGCCCCACCGACAGGGTTGAGCAGTTCTTC. Its protein is CASSPTDRVEQFF.